This T cell receptor (beta chain) was sequenced during a study of T-cell memory formation after mild COVID-19. V was shortened by 8 bases and J by 1 base, with 12 bases between the two germline ends. The CDR3 is 14 residues long. Germline V CDR1 and CDR2: MNHEY, SVGAGI. Whole-study results and caveats: The second-wave clones peaking on day 37 were not confirmed as SARS-CoV-2-specific. CD4+ clones that contracted lay mainly in CM and EM; CD8+ ones lay in EMRA. Certain responding clones were present in pre-infection memory, suggesting participation of cross-reactive memory. Clones shrinking from day 15 to 85 showed even CD4/CD8 mixes; later expanders tilted CD4+.

TCRdb processed the 5' RACE reads anew with MiXCR; each CDR3 protein has one entry. Here the sample spans roughly 13,000 distinct CDR3 sequences, 14% being singletons. This clonotype was detected only a few times. The target antigen is unknown. Sample: PBMCs or a T cell subset sorted from them (not recorded which). The V call is TRBV6-5, the J call TRBJ2-4; D tentatively fits TRBD1 or TRBD2 (5 bases each). The sequence came from a man aged 18 to 35 who had mild COVID-19 (a few samples of this study predate the infection). Cell type and time point are not known. The CDR3 DNA is TGTGCCAGCGGGACCTCAAATGCCAAAAACATTCAGTACTTC. The encoded protein is CASGTSNAKNIQYF.